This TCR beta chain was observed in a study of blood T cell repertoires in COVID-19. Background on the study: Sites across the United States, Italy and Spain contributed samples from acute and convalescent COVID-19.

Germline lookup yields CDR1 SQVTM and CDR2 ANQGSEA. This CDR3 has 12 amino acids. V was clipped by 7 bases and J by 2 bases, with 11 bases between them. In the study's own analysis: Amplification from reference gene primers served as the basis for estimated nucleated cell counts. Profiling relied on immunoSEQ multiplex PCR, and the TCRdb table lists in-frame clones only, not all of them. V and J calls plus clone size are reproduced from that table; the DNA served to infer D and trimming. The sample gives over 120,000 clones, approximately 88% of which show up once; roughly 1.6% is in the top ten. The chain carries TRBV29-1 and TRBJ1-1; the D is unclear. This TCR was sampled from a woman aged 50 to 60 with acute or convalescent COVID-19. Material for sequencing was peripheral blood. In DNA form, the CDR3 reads TGCAGCGGGCAGGCAACCAACACTGAAGCTTTCTTT. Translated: CSGQATNTEAFF.